Listed below are T cell receptor beta chains from one sample, sequenced in a study. TCRdb recomputed calls from the 5' RACE reads with MiXCR, one row per CDR3 protein. The sample contains about 40,000 distinct CDR3 sequences, approximately 17% of which appear only once. Sequenced: naive CD4+ T cells sorted from a lymph node. These TCRs come from a female donor with breast cancer. The CDR3 runs from the conserved cysteine through the conserved F or W. The D gene is left open where the match is weak. Clone size is shown for a subset of rows, as once, few, many or a class of expanded clone.

J,size,V,D,CDR3,DNA
TRBJ2-5,many,TRBV20-1,TRBD2,CSAPGGDQETQYF,TGCAGTGCCCCCGGGGGGGACCAAGAGACCCAGTACTTC
TRBJ2-1,few,TRBV11-3,TRBD2,CATLSGGPYNEQFF,TGTGCCACCCTAAGCGGGGGGCCCTACAATGAGCAGTTCTTC
TRBJ2-7,NA,TRBV6-1,TRBD2,CASRIGGWTYEQYF,TGTGCCAGTCGTATCGGGGGGTGGACCTACGAGCAGTACTTC
TRBJ2-1,NA,TRBV29-1,NA,CSGAKNEQFF,TGCAGCGGAGCAAAGAATGAGCAGTTCTTC
TRBJ2-7,NA,TRBV5-1,TRBD1,CASSSGPPGQGYEQYF,TGCGCCAGCAGCTCTGGGCCACCGGGACAGGGCTACGAGCAGTACTTC
TRBJ1-1,few,TRBV11-3,NA,CASSLVGGEAFF,TGTGCCAGCAGCTTAGTGGGAGGGGAAGCTTTCTTT
TRBJ2-1,many,TRBV6-2/TRBV6-3,NA,CASSYPPTRYEQFF,TGTGCCAGCAGTTACCCCCCGACCCGGTATGAGCAGTTCTTC
TRBJ2-3,medium-sized,TRBV4-3,TRBD2,CASSQVDRSGGAGTQYF,TGCGCCAGCAGCCAAGTGGATCGCAGCGGGGGGGCCGGTACGCAGTATTTT
TRBJ1-1,many,TRBV4-2,TRBD1,CASSQGRHRGQNTEAFF,TGTGCCAGCAGCCAAGGGCGTCACAGGGGGCAGAACACTGAAGCTTTCTTT
TRBJ2-3,NA,TRBV7-2,NA,CASSFFTHTSRSTDTQYF,TGTGCCAGCAGCTTCTTTACCCATACTTCCCGAAGCACAGATACGCAGTATTTT
TRBJ1-2,few,TRBV10-3,NA,CAISDGPGRGGYTF,TGTGCCATCAGTGATGGTCCAGGGAGGGGCGGCTACACCTTC
TRBJ2-1,NA,TRBV29-1,TRBD2,CSVEGASGRRYSYSEQFF,TGCAGCGTTGAAGGGGCTAGCGGGCGTAGATACTCCTACAGTGAGCAGTTCTTC
TRBJ2-1,NA,TRBV29-1,TRBD2,CSAPTSGRAGEQFF,TGCAGCGCCCCGACTAGCGGGAGGGCCGGGGAGCAGTTCTTC
TRBJ2-1,many,TRBV6-5,TRBD1,CASSSIKQGTDSYNEQFF,TGTGCCAGCAGTTCCATCAAACAAGGGACAGACTCCTACAATGAGCAGTTCTTC
TRBJ1-6,many,TRBV25-1,TRBD1,CASRGDRGYNSPLHF,TGTGCCAGCAGGGGGGACAGGGGCTATAATTCACCCCTCCACTTT
TRBJ2-7,NA,TRBV12-3/TRBV12-4,NA,CASSPQFYEQYF,TGTGCCAGCAGTCCCCAGTTCTACGAGCAGTACTTC
TRBJ1-1,many,TRBV7-3,TRBD1,CASSSDPGQDTEAFF,TGTGCCAGCAGTTCCGATCCGGGACAGGACACTGAAGCTTTCTTT
TRBJ2-3,few,TRBV2,TRBD1,CASSDRTGQGTQYF,TGTGCCAGCAGTGACCGGACAGGGCAGGGTACGCAGTATTTT